Presented here are 18 T cell receptor beta chains from one specimen sequenced in a study of blood T cell repertoires in COVID-19. Sequencing used immunoSEQ multiplex PCR; TCRdb keeps in-frame clones, though not all of them. Among a few hundred thousand clones listed, 80% to 95% were seen once. The sequenced sample was PBMCs or T cells enriched from blood (not recorded which). All receptors derive from a woman aged 30 to 39 who had recovered from COVID-19.

The rearrangement links TRBV29-1 to TRBJ2-2; TRBD1 matches at 12 bases. The ends lost 6 bases at V and 4 bases at J; junction bases unmatched: 9. Germline V lookup: CDR1 SQVTM, CDR2 ANQGSEA. The CDR3 totals 16 residues. Written as DNA, the CDR3 is TGCAGCGTGGGGACAGGGGGCCATTTGGGCACCGGGGAGCTGTTTTTT. It encodes CSVGTGGHLGTGELFF.

This chain joins TRBV5-5 and TRBJ2-7; D is possibly TRBD2 (6 bases). Trimming stripped 4 bases from V and 5 bases from J, with 13 bases between. This CDR3 is 13 amino acids long. From germline, CDR1 is SGHKS and CDR2 YYEKEE (reference sequence). CDR3 nucleotide sequence: TGTGCCAGCAGCCTGAGTTGGGGGGACGAGCAGTACTTC. Its translation is CASSLSWGDEQYF.

The chain employs TRBV5-1 and TRBJ2-5; the D gene is possibly TRBD2 (5 bases). From germline, CDR1 is SGHRS and CDR2 YFSETQ. The CDR3 runs 15 residues. Trimming pared 6 bases from V and 0 bases from J, leaving 15 bases between. The CDR3 is CASNSGSAYQETQYF. CDR3 bases: TGCGCCAGCAATAGTGGGAGCGCCTACCAAGAGACCCAGTACTTC.

The chain is built from TRBV6-5 and TRBJ2-7; 9 positions match TRBD1. CDR1 is MNHEY and CDR2 is SVGAGI in the germline V gene. The CDR3 runs to 15 residues. V was pared by 6 bases and J by 2 bases, with 8 bases of the junction left unmatched. CDR3 residues: CASRHGTGSAYEQYF. In nucleotides, the CDR3 is TGTGCCAGCAGACACGGGACAGGGTCCGCCTACGAGCAGTACTTC.

The chain is built from TRBV5-4 and TRBJ1-2; D remains ambiguous. Germline V gene lookup returns CDR1 SGHNT and CDR2 YYREEE (reference sequence). V lost 1 base and J 2 bases, leaving 6 bases between the germline ends. The CDR3 loop spans 13 amino acids. In DNA, the CDR3 is TGTGCCAGCAGCTTGCGGGGAAACTATGGCTACACCTTC. It specifies CASSLRGNYGYTF.

This rearrangement joins TRBV5-4 to TRBJ2-2; 7 bases fit TRBD1. The CDR3 is 15 amino acids. J lost 2 bases, V lost 4 bases, and 5 bases had no gene match. Germline loops: CDR1 SGHNT, CDR2 YYREEE (reference sequence). Here the CDR3 reads CASSPRDRNTGELFF. CDR3 DNA sequence: TGTGCCAGCAGCCCCCGGGACAGAAACACCGGGGAGCTGTTTTTT.

This clone was counted once. This chain joins TRBV29-1 and TRBJ1-1; D is possibly TRBD1 (5 bases). V gave up 4 bases and J gave up 4 bases, with 13 bases separating them. CDR3 length: 13 amino acids. Germline assignment: CDR1 SQVTM and CDR2 ANQGSEA. The CDR3 sequence: CSVAKTGGTEAFF. CDR3 nucleotide sequence: TGCAGCGTTGCTAAAACAGGCGGCACTGAAGCTTTCTTT.

V is TRBV18 and J is TRBJ2-5; a possible D gene is TRBD2 (6 bases). Germline V gene lookup returns CDR1 KGHSH and CDR2 LQKENI. This CDR3 region has 15 residues. V lost 5 bases and J 1 base, leaving 14 bases between the germline ends. CDR3 region: CASSEKLATQETQYF. Written as DNA, the CDR3 is TGTGCCAGCTCAGAAAAGCTAGCGACCCAAGAGACCCAGTACTTC.

This chain connects TRBV28 to TRBJ2-4, with D perhaps matching TRBD1 (6 bases). The CDR3 runs 15 residues. Between the trimmed V and J ends, which lost 0 bases and 3 bases, there was a span of 9 bases. Germline values: CDR1 MDHEN, CDR2 SYDVKM. The CDR3 DNA reads as TGTGCCAGCAGTTTATGGGGGGCCGGCAAAAACATTCAGTACTTC. It translates to CASSLWGAGKNIQYF.

CDR3 coding DNA: TGTGCCAGTAGTAAAGCCAATCAGCCCCAGCATTTT. Translated, it gives CASSKANQPQHF. The V gene is TRBV19, the J gene TRBJ1-5; D remains unclear. CDR1 and CDR2 (germline): LNHDA, SQIVND (reference sequence). The V end lost 4 bases, the J end lost 3 bases, and 4 bases lay between the germline ends. The CDR3 is 12 residues long.

The gene calls are TRBV18 and TRBJ2-5, with 9 nucleotides matching TRBD2. V shed 3 bases, J shed 5 bases, and the junction held 7 bases outside the gene matches. This CDR3 is 15 amino acids long. The germline V gene has CDR1 KGHSH and CDR2 LQKENI. The chain's CDR3 is CASSPQTSGGETQYF. CDR3 nucleotides: TGTGCCAGCTCACCCCAGACTAGCGGAGGGGAGACCCAGTACTTC. The full variable domain, rest sourced from reference TRBV18 and TRBJ2-5, is NAGVMQNPRHLVRRRGQEARLRCSPMKGHSHVYWYRQLPEEGLKFMVYLQKENIIDESGMPKERFSAEFPKEGPSILRIQQVVRGDSAAYFCASSPQTSGGETQYFGPGTRLLVL.

This sequence joins TRBV5-6 and TRBJ2-5, with 8 bases matching TRBD2. The V gene end was trimmed by 0 bases and the J gene end by 5 bases; junction bases not matched to a gene: 12. CDR1 SGHDT and CDR2 YYEEEE come from the germline V gene. This CDR3 spans 17 amino acids. The CDR3 nucleotides read TGTGCCAGCAGCTTGGTTGCGGGAGGTATAAAGTGGGAGACCCAGTACTTC. This translates into CASSLVAGGIKWETQYF. Full variable domain (outside the CDR3, taken from reference TRBV5-6 and TRBJ2-5): DAGVTQSPTHLIKTRGQQVTLRCSPKSGHDTVSWYQQALGQGPQFIFQYYEEEERQRGNFPDRFSGHQFPNYSSELNVNALLLGDSALYLCASSLVAGGIKWETQYFGPGTRLLVL.

The V gene is TRBV28, the J gene TRBJ1-5; the D gene is possibly TRBD1 (6 bases). CDR3 size: 14 residues. V dropped 8 bases and J dropped 4 bases, with 15 bases sitting between them. The germline V gene encodes CDR1 MDHEN and CDR2 SYDVKM. CDR3 amino acids: CASAGGPTNQPQHF. The CDR3 nucleotides read TGTGCCAGCGCGGGGGGGCCCACTAATCAGCCCCAGCATTTT.

This chain links TRBV2 with TRBJ2-3, with TRBD2 identical over 9 bases. CDR1 and CDR2 from the germline V gene are SNHLY and FYNNEI. V shed 4 bases and J 1 base; nucleotides not matched to a gene: 3. The CDR3 has 15 amino acids. The CDR3 sequence: CASSGGLAGTDTQYF. The CDR3 region has the DNA TGTGCCAGCAGTGGGGGACTAGCAGGCACAGATACGCAGTATTTT.

The CDR3 here is CASSLPGKAPADTQYF. The CDR3 region has the DNA TGTGCCAGCAGCTTGCCAGGGAAAGCCCCTGCAGATACGCAGTATTTT. This sequence joins TRBV5-4 and TRBJ2-3, with D possibly matching TRBD1 (5 bases). The CDR3 is 16 amino acids. CDR1 and CDR2 (germline): SGHNT, YYREEE (reference sequence). Trimming removed 1 base from V and 4 bases from J, with 16 bases in between.

This chain uses TRBV2 with TRBJ1-2, with 7 positions matching TRBD1. The CDR3 contains 14 residues. V dropped 5 bases and J dropped 2; count of bases not matched to a gene: 5. Germline lookup yields CDR1 SNHLY and CDR2 FYNNEI. This chain's CDR3 is CASSRTGLNYGYTF. Here the CDR3 DNA reads TGTGCCAGCAGTCGGACAGGCCTAAACTATGGCTACACCTTC. The complete variable domain, with remaining parts taken from reference TRBV2 and TRBJ1-2, reads EPEVTQTPSHQVTQMGQEVILRCVPISNHLYFYWYRQILGQKVEFLVSFYNNEISEKSEIFDDQFSVERPDGSNFTLKIRSTKLEDSAMYFCASSRTGLNYGYTFGSGTRLTVV.

The chain combines TRBV12-3 or TRBV12-4 with TRBJ2-5; no reliable D call. The CDR3 contains 13 residues. V was shortened by 3 bases and J by 0 bases, with 5 bases between the two germline ends. As DNA, the CDR3 is TGTGCCAGCAGTTTCACGGACCAAGAGACCCAGTACTTC. This encodes CASSFTDQETQYF.

This sequence joins TRBV5-6 and TRBJ2-7; D call uncertain. Trimming shortened V by 1 base and J by 3 bases, and 5 bases separated the two germline ends. CDR3 length: 12 amino acids. Looked up from germline, CDR1 is SGHDT and CDR2 is YYEEEE. CDR3 sequence reads: CASSLFSYEQYF. CDR3 coding DNA: TGTGCCAGCAGCTTGTTTAGCTACGAGCAGTACTTC.